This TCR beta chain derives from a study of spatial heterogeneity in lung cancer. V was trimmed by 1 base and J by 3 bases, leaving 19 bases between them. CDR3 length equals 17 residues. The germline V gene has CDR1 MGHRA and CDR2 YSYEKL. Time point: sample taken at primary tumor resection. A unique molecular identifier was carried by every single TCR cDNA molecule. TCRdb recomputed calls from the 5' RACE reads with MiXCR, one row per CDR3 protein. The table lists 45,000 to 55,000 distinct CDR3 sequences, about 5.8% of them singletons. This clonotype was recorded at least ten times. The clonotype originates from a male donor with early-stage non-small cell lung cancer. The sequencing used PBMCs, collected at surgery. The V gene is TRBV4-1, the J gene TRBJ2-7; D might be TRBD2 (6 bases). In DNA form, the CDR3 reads TGCGCCAGCAGCCAAGTAGGACTACGGGACTTGGGCTACGAGCAGTACTTC. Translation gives CASSQVGLRDLGYEQYF.